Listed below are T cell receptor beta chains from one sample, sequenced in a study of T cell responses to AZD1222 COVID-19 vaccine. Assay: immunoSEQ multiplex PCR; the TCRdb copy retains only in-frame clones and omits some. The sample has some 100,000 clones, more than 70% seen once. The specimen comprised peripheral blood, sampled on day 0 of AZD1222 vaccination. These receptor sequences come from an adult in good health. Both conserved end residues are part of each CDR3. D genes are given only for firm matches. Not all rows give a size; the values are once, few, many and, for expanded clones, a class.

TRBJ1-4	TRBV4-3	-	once	TGCGCCAGCAGCCAAGGTGTTGCAACTAATGAAAAACTGTTTTTT	CASSQGVATNEKLFF
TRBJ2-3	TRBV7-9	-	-	TGTGCCAGCAGCACCACAGATACGCAGTATTTT	CASSTTDTQYF
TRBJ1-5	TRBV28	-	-	TGTGCCAGCAGTCAATTCATGCAGGGTGTGGAGCCCCAGCATTTT	CASSQFMQGVEPQHF
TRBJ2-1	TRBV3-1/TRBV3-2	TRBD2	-	TGTGCCAGCAGCCCAACGACTAGCGGGAGTGCGAATGAGCAGTTCTTC	CASSPTTSGSANEQFF
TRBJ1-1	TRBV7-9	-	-	TGTGCCAGCAGCCCCCGGTCGGGGAACACTGAAGCTTTCTTT	CASSPRSGNTEAFF
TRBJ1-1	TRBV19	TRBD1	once	TGTGCCAGTATGTCGAGGGGGCGAACTGAAGCTTTCTTT	CASMSRGRTEAFF
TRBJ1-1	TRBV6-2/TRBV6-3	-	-	TGTGCCAGCAGTTACTCGAGAGGCACACTCGCGAACACTGAAGCTTTCTTT	CASSYSRGTLANTEAFF
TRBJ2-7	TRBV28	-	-	TGTGCCAGCAGTCTCAGGAGCGGTCTATCCTACGAGCAGTACTTC	CASSLRSGLSYEQYF
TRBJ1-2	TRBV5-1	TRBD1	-	TGCGCCAGCAGCGCGGGACAGGACGTTTATGGCTACACCTTC	CASSAGQDVYGYTF
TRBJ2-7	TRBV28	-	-	TGTGCCAGCAGTCCTTATGGTCTTGTTTTAGCCGAGCAGTACTTC	CASSPYGLVLAEQYF
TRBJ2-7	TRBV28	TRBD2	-	TGTGCCAGCAGTTTGGGACTAGCGGTCCCCTACGAGCAGTACTTC	CASSLGLAVPYEQYF
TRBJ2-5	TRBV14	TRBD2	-	TGTGCCAGCAGCCCGACGGGACTAGCGGGGGAGACCCAGTACTTC	CASSPTGLAGETQYF
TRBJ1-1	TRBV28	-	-	TGTGCCAGCACCCTCACAGGGCTCACTGAAGCTTTCTTT	CASTLTGLTEAFF
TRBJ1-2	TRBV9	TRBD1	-	TGTGCCAGCAGCGTGAGGACAGGGGGCTATGGCTACACCTTC	CASSVRTGGYGYTF
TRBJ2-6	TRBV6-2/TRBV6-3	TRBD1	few	TGTGCCAGCAGTGGTTGGGGACAGGGGGCGGCTGGGGCCAACGTCCTGACTTTC	CASSGWGQGAAGANVLTF
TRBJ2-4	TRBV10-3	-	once	TGTGCCATCAGTGAGACCGAAGCCAAAAACATTCAGTACTTC	CAISETEAKNIQYF
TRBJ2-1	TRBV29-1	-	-	TGCAGCGTCCGCCCCTCGGGCGGGAAGGACTATGAGCAGTTCTTC	CSVRPSGGKDYEQFF
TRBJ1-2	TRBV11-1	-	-	TGTGCCAGCAGCTTAGCGATCCCAGGAGCGATTGACGACTATGGCTACACCTTC	CASSLAIPGAIDDYGYTF
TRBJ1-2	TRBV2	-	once	TGTGCCAGCATGGGACAAGAGGACACCTTC	CASMGQEDTF
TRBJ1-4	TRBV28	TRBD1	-	TGTGCCAGCAGTTTAGGCGACAGGGGGACCCCGAATGAAAAACTGTTTTTT	CASSLGDRGTPNEKLFF
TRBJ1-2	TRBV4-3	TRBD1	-	TGCGCCAGCAGCCATTCTCGGACGACAGGGAGTGGCGGCTACACCTTC	CASSHSRTTGSGGYTF
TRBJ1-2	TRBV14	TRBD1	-	TGTGCCAGCAGCCAGGCCCGGACAGGCCCGGGGGGCTACACCTTC	CASSQARTGPGGYTF
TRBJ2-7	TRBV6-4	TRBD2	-	TGTGCCAGCCGGACTAGCGGGAGCCACGAGCAGTACTTC	CASRTSGSHEQYF
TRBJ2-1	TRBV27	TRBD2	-	TGTGCCAGCAGGAGACCAGCGGGAGGTACATACAATGAGCAGTTCTTC	CASRRPAGGTYNEQFF
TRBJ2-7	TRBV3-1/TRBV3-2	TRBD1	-	TGTGCCGGGACAGGGGTTTCCTACGAGCAGTACTTC	CAGTGVSYEQYF
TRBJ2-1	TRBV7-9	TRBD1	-	TGTGCCAGCAGCCCCGGTGGGACAGGGATATTCTCCTACAATGAGCAGTTCTTC	CASSPGGTGIFSYNEQFF
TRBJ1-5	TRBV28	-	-	TGTGCCAGTCGACGACTTTATAGCAATCAGCCCCAGCATTTT	CASRRLYSNQPQHF
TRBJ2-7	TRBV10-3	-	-	TGTGCCATCACTCGGGGCTACGAGCAGTACTTC	CAITRGYEQYF
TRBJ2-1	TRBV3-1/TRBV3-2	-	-	TGTGCCAGCAGCCAAGTACAGAACAATGAGCAGTTCTTC	CASSQVQNNEQFF
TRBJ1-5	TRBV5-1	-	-	TGCGCCAGCAGGTGGGGCTCGGGGGCTCAGCCCCAGCATTTT	CASRWGSGAQPQHF
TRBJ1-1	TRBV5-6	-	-	TGTGCCAGCAGCGACAAGGGGGAATCGTGGACTGAAGCTTTCTTT	CASSDKGESWTEAFF
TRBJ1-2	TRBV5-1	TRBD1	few	TGCGCCAGCAGCCATCAGCCCGCACGGGACAGGGGGGAAGGCTACACCTTC	CASSHQPARDRGEGYTF
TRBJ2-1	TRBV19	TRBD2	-	TGTGCCAGTAGTATAGATCTAGCGGGGGAGCAGTTCTTC	CASSIDLAGEQFF
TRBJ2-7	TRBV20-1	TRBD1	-	TGCAGTGCTAGTCACAGGGGGCATGAGCAGTACTTC	CSASHRGHEQYF
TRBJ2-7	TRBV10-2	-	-	TGCGCCAGCAGTGAGTCATGGGGGCCCTACGAGCAGTACTTC	CASSESWGPYEQYF
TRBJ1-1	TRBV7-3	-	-	TGTGCCAGCAGCTACAGTATGAACACTGAAGCTTTCTTT	CASSYSMNTEAFF
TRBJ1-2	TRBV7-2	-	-	TGTGCCAGCAGCTTTGGGCCGGGGCAAGGGGGCTACACCTTC	CASSFGPGQGGYTF
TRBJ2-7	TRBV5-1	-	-	TGCGCCAGCAGCTCAAGGGTGAACGAGCAGTACTTC	CASSSRVNEQYF
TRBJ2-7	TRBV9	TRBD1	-	TGTGCCAGCAGCGCCTCGACAGGGCCCTACGAGCAGTACTTC	CASSASTGPYEQYF
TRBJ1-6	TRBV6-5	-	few	TGTGCCAGCACCTCAAGGAGTCTAAATTCACCCCTCCACTTT	CASTSRSLNSPLHF
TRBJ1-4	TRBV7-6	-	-	TGTGCCGTAGGAGGTCCCCTAAGGGAAAAACTGTTTTTT	CAVGGPLREKLFF
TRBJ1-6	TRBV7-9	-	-	TGTGCCAGCAGCTTGGAGGGTTCACCCCTCCACTTT	CASSLEGSPLHF
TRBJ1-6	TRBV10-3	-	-	TGTGCCATCAGTGAAGTAGCCGGGGGCGTGAATTCACCCCTCCACTTT	CAISEVAGGVNSPLHF
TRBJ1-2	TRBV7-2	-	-	TGTGCCAGCAGCTTTCAGACTGATAACTATGGCTACACCTTC	CASSFQTDNYGYTF
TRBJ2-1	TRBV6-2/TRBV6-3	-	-	TGTGCCAGCAGTGCGCCTAAGAGGGGGGGACACAATGAGCAGTTCTTC	CASSAPKRGGHNEQFF
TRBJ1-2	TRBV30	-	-	TGTGCCTGGAGTAGAGGACAGTCGAACTATGGCTACACCTTC	CAWSRGQSNYGYTF
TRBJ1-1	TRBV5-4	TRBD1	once	TGTGCCAGCAGCCAGAGGGACAGGGGGCGCGTGGGCACTGAAGCTTTCTTT	CASSQRDRGRVGTEAFF
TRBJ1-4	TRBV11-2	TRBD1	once	TGTGCCAGCAGCCGAGCCCCCGGGACAGTTGACGAAAAACTGTTTTTT	CASSRAPGTVDEKLFF
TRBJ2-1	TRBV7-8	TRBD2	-	TGTGCCAGCAGCCTCAGACTAGCGCCCAACAATGAGCAGTTCTTC	CASSLRLAPNNEQFF
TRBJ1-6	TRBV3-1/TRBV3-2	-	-	TGTGCCAGCAGCCATGTACAGGGCACCCTCGCTTCACCCCTCCACTTT	CASSHVQGTLASPLHF